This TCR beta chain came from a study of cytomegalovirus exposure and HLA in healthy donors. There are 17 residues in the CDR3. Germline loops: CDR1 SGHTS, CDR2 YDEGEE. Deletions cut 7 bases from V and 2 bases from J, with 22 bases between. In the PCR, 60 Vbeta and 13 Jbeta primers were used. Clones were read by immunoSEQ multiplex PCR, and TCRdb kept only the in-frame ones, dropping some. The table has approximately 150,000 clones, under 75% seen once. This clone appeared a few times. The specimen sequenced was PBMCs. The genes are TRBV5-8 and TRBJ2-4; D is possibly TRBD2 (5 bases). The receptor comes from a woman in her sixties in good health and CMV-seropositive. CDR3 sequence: CASPSPPHSGTKNIQYF. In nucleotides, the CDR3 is TGTGCCAGCCCCTCCCCCCCCCACAGCGGCACCAAAAACATTCAGTACTTC.